This TCR beta chain is drawn from a study of CD8 T cells in Susac syndrome. Roughly 0.45 to 1 ug RNA was reverse transcribed with random hexamers. Amplification of the TCR beta CDR3 was carried out by immunoSEQ multiplex PCR, which spanned a total of 54 Vbeta and 13 Jbeta segments. TCRdb re-analysed the immunoSEQ multiplex PCR reads in MiXCR, keeping a single row per CDR3 protein. This table holds some 180,000 distinct CDR3 sequences, roughly 91% found once. Sequencing of TCR beta was performed on blood CD8+ T cells and on blood CD4+ T cells. The authors negatively isolated CD8+ and CD4+ T cells and FACS-enriched TEMRA cells. Germline V lookup: CDR1 MGHRA, CDR2 YSYEKL. With 0 bases removed from V and 6 bases from J, the gap between germline ends came to 9 bases. The CDR3 loop spans 14 amino acids.

This TCR was sampled from a human donor with Susac syndrome. The chain links TRBV4-1 to TRBJ1-5; possibly TRBD1 for D (6 bases). The sequenced sample was CD4+ T cells from PBMCs. CDR3 coding DNA: TGCGCCAGCAGCCAAGATCAGGGGTCTCAGCCCCAGCATTTT. Protein product: CASSQDQGSQPQHF.